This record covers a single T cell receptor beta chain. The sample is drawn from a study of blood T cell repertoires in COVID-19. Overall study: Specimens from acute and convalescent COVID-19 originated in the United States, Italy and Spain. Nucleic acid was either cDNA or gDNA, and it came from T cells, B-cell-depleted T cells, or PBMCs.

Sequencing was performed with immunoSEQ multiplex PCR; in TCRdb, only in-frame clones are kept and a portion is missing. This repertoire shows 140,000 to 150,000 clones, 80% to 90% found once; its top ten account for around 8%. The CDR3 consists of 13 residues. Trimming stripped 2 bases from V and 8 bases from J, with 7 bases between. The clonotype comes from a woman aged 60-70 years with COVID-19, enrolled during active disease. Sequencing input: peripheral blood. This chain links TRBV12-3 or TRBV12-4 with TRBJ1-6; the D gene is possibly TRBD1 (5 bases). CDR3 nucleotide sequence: TGTGCCAGCAGTTTACTCAGGGATTCACCCCTCCACTTT. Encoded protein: CASSLLRDSPLHF.